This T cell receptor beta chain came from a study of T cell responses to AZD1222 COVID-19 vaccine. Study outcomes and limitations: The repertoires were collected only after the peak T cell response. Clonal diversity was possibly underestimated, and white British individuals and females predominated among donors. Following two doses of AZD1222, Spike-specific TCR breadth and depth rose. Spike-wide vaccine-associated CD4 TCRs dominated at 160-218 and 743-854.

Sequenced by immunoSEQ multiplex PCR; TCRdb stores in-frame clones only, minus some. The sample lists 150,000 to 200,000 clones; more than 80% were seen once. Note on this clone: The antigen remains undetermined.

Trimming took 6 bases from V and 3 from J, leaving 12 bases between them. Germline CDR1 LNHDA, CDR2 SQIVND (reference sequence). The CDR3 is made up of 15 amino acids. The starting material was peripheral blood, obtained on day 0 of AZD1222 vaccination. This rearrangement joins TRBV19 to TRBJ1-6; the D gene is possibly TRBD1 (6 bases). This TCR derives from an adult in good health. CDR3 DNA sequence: TGTGCCAGTAGGCCACCGGGACACTATAATTCACCCCTCCACTTT. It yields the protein CASRPPGHYNSPLHF.